This section outlines one TCR beta chain sequence together with its context. The antigen remains undetermined. This sample was taken from a study of T cell repertoires in cytomegalovirus infection. Study as a whole: Public TCR beta signatures provided an indication of both CMV infection and a matching HLA type.

Germline assignment: CDR1 KGHSH and CDR2 LQKENI. J was trimmed by 7 bases and V by 4 bases; bases with no gene match: 5. The CDR3 has 14 amino acids. TCRdb ran MiXCR on the reads and lists one entry per CDR3 protein. The sample yields around 100,000 distinct CDR3 sequences, around 40% seen once. Broader study findings: Clonotypes of TCR beta that were HLA-C-restricted and CMV-specific dominated the ex vivo response. There were carriers of CMV plus the relevant HLA, and cumulative public TCR beta family frequency identified them.

Sample: CD8+ T cells from cultured PBMCs, taken from culture after CMV antigen stimulation. The chain is built from TRBV18 and TRBJ2-1; 9 bases line up with TRBD1. The TCR comes from a human donor in good health (CMV status not recorded). Some clones in this sample may be carry-over from other donors' samples. CDR3 loop: CASSRTGVTNEQFF. Written as DNA, the CDR3 is TGTGCCAGCTCACGGACAGGGGTGACAAATGAGCAGTTCTTC.